The 25 T cell receptor beta chains presented below share a single source sample, sequenced in a study of read filtering for tumor transcriptome and immune sequencing. The library was built from 400 ng RNA with molecular barcoded adaptors for alpha/delta and beta/gamma chains. TCRdb called the reads again in MiXCR, with one record for every CDR3 protein. The repertoire holds 75,000 to 90,000 distinct CDR3 sequences, with 9% to 15% as singletons. What was sequenced was a population of CD138-negative cells sorted from bone marrow. The receptors stem from a donor at least 40 years old with multiple myeloma.

This clonotype was recorded many times. Germline is not matched at one junction end, which may reflect a read error. The J gene is TRBJ2-1, the V gene TRBV20-1; 7 bases match TRBD2. The germline gives CDR1 DFQATT, CDR2 SNEGSKA (reference sequence). The CDR3 is made up of 14 amino acids. DNA for the CDR3: TGCGGTGCTAGGTCGACTAGCAGTTACAATGAGCAGTTCTTC. Translation: CGARSTSSYNEQFF.

As regards this clonotype: Since a far larger clone is one base different, this is likely a read error. V and J are TRBV11-1 and TRBJ2-1, with D perhaps matching TRBD1 (6 bases). CDR1 and CDR2 (germline): SGHAT, FQDESV (reference sequence). CDR3 size: 11 residues. The CDR3 DNA reads as TGTGACAGCAGCTGGGGGCCTGAGCAGTTCTTC. Protein sequence: CDSSWGPEQFF.

This clonotype was seen many times. The chain is built from TRBV5-1 and TRBJ2-5; no definite D call. The CDR3 runs to 15 residues. From germline, CDR1 is SGHRS and CDR2 YFSETQ. V lost 5 bases and J lost 2, with 16 bases in between. The CDR3 sequence: CASSPYWAQQETQYF. The CDR3 region has the DNA TGCGCCAGCAGTCCATACTGGGCCCAGCAAGAGACCCAGTACTTC.

As concerns this clonotype: In this CDR3 the conserved last residue, phenylalanine or tryptophan, is missing, so a read error is likely. This rearrangement joins TRBV28 to TRBJ2-7, with D perhaps TRBD1 (5 bases). CDR1 is MDHEN, CDR2 SYDVKM, per germline. V was trimmed by 5 bases and J by 0 bases, leaving 14 bases between them. The length of the CDR3 is 15 residues. CDR3 protein: CASSPRQHFSYEQYL. CDR3 nucleotide sequence: TGTGCCAGCAGTCCGAGACAGCACTTCTCCTACGAGCAGTACCTC.

Many counts were recorded for this clonotype. The rearrangement joins TRBV6-6 to TRBJ2-5; no reliable D call. CDR1 is MNHNY and CDR2 is SVGAGI in the germline V gene (reference sequence). V was pared by 6 bases and J by 5 bases, with 10 bases between. The CDR3 consists of 12 residues. Here the CDR3 reads CASSLTRETQYF. The CDR3 DNA sequence: TGTGCCAGCAGCCTCACCAGGGAGACCCAGTACTTC.

This clonotype was counted ten times or more. The CDR3 nucleotides are TGCAGTGCTAGTGTCAGCGGGAGCGGGTTCGCCTACAATGAGCAGTTCTTC. This codes for CSASVSGSGFAYNEQFF. The chain links TRBV20-1 to TRBJ2-1; 8 bases are shared with TRBD2. The CDR3 is 17 amino acids. The germline V gene encodes CDR1 DFQATT and CDR2 SNEGSKA (reference sequence). V trimming: 3 bases; J trimming: 2 bases; junction bases outside the gene matches: 12.

This clonotype has at least ten counts. The rearrangement joins TRBV29-1 to TRBJ2-1; 8 bases agree with TRBD2. The germline V gene encodes CDR1 SQVTM and CDR2 ANQGSEA. V was clipped by 4 bases and J by 4 bases; unmatched bases: 6. The CDR3 extends over 14 amino acids. This CDR3 reads CSVVGLAGYNEQFF. The CDR3, as DNA: TGCAGCGTTGTTGGGCTAGCGGGTTACAATGAGCAGTTCTTC.

The table lists this clonotype with many counts. This chain links TRBV6-1 with TRBJ2-1; 9 nucleotides line up with TRBD2. J gave up 0 bases and V 7 bases, and 16 bases lay outside the gene matches. Per the germline V gene, CDR1 is MNHNS and CDR2 is SASEGT. The CDR3 covers 19 residues. The CDR3 DNA reads as TGTGCCAGCAATAGGCCGGGGCTAGCGGGATCAAGCTCCTACAATGAGCAGTTCTTC. Its protein is CASNRPGLAGSSSYNEQFF.

This clonotype has a count of ten or more. This sequence joins TRBV11-2 and TRBJ2-5; 9 nucleotides agree with TRBD2. This CDR3 is 14 amino acids long. Germline V gene sequence: CDR1 SGHAT, CDR2 FQNNGV. The ends lost 3 bases at V and 9 bases at J; junction bases unmatched: 8. This CDR3 is CASSFSGSVEAQYF. CDR3 bases: TGTGCCAGCAGCTTTAGCGGGAGTGTGGAGGCCCAGTACTTC.

In this sample, this clonotype turned up many times. The chain carries TRBV20-1 and TRBJ2-2, with D possibly being TRBD2 (6 bases). V lost 3 bases, J lost 5 bases, and 16 bases lay in between. The length of the CDR3 is 15 residues. Germline lookup yields CDR1 DFQATT and CDR2 SNEGSKA (reference sequence). The CDR3 coding sequence is TGCAGTGCTAGTCGGATCGGGGGAGGTACCGGGGAGCTGTTTTTT. Translated: CSASRIGGGTGELFF.

This clonotype was picked up many times. The chain has TRBV11-2 and TRBJ1-6; 10 bases are a match to TRBD1. CDR1 SGHAT and CDR2 FQNNGV come from the germline V gene. The CDR3 spans 16 residues. V trimming: 5 bases; J trimming: 7 bases; junction bases outside the gene matches: 8. In nucleotides, the CDR3 is TGTGCCAGCAGCATCTTCCGGACAGGGGGGAATTCACCCCTCCACTTT. It encodes CASSIFRTGGNSPLHF.

The sample holds many counts of this clonotype. The V gene is TRBV29-1, the J gene TRBJ2-1; D perhaps matches TRBD2 (6 bases). V was clipped by 4 bases and J by 7 bases, with 17 bases between them. CDR1 is SQVTM, CDR2 ANQGSEA, per germline. The CDR3 is made up of 14 amino acids. CDR3 region: CSVGPSLALNEQFF. In nucleotides, the CDR3 is TGCAGCGTTGGCCCGTCACTAGCACTTAATGAGCAGTTCTTC.

This clonotype came up many times. V is TRBV7-9 and J is TRBJ2-5; tentatively, D is TRBD2 (6 bases). Germline V CDR1 and CDR2: SEHNR, FQNEAQ (reference sequence). Trimming shortened V by 1 base and J by 2 bases, and 14 bases separated the two germline ends. The CDR3 is made up of 16 amino acids. CDR3 amino acids: CASSLGLLREQETQYF. In nucleotides, the CDR3 is TGTGCCAGCAGCTTAGGCTTGTTACGGGAGCAAGAGACCCAGTACTTC.

In its sample, this clonotype was seen many times. In DNA, the CDR3 is TGCAGCGTCCGGGAGAGCAATCAGCCCCAGCATTTT. Protein sequence: CSVRESNQPQHF. The chain has TRBV29-1 and TRBJ1-5; D is unresolved. V lost 6 bases and J 1 base, leaving 7 bases between the germline ends. The germline CDR1 and CDR2 sequences are SQVTM and ANQGSEA. The CDR3 contains 12 residues.

This clonotype was picked up many times. CDR3 nucleotide sequence: TGTGCCAGCTCACTATTAGGACAGAACTACGAGCAGTACTTC. The encoded protein is CASSLLGQNYEQYF. This sequence joins TRBV18 and TRBJ2-7, with D possibly being TRBD1 (6 bases). V lost 4 bases to trimming and J lost 3 bases, with 13 bases between them. The CDR3 sequence is 14 residues long. Germline V gene sequence: CDR1 KGHSH, CDR2 LQKENI. Full variable domain (outside the CDR3, taken from reference TRBV18 and TRBJ2-7): NAGVMQNPRHLVRRRGQEARLRCSPMKGHSHVYWYRQLPEEGLKFMVYLQKENIIDESGMPKERFSAEFPKEGPSILRIQQVVRGDSAAYFCASSLLGQNYEQYFGPGTRLTVT.

This clonotype was recorded at least ten times. The chain has TRBV6-1 and TRBJ2-3; D not resolved. Germline assignment: CDR1 MNHNS and CDR2 SASEGT. Deletions cut 3 bases from V and 4 bases from J, with 2 bases between. This CDR3 has 11 residues. CDR3 sequence (DNA): TGTGCCAGCAGTGACCCAGATACGCAGTATTTT. This codes for CASSDPDTQYF.

This clonotype was seen repeatedly, ten times or more. V gene TRBV27 combines with J gene TRBJ2-7; D may be TRBD2 (5 bases). V lost 5 bases and J 7 bases, leaving 21 bases between the germline ends. CDR1 and CDR2 (germline): MNHEY, SMNVEV (reference sequence). CDR3 length: 15 amino acids. CDR3 amino acids: CASSPRMRVGTEQYF. The CDR3 bases are TGTGCCAGCAGTCCTAGGATGAGGGTCGGTACTGAGCAGTACTTC.

The chain recombines TRBV5-1 with TRBJ2-2; tentatively, D is TRBD1 (5 bases). Germline V gene data show CDR1 as SGHRS and CDR2 as YFSETQ. Trimming stripped 4 bases from V and 7 bases from J, with 14 bases between. The CDR3 is made up of 14 amino acids. The CDR3 DNA reads TGCGCCAGCAGCCCCGGACACCGAGGCGGGGAGCTGTTTTTT. Translation gives CASSPGHRGGELFF.

J is TRBJ2-2 and V is TRBV18; 11 bases are shared with TRBD2. V lost 3 bases to trimming and J lost 3 bases; unmatched junction nucleotides: 3. The CDR3 spans 16 residues. CDR1 KGHSH and CDR2 LQKENI come from the germline V gene. The CDR3 here is CASSPLGLADTGELFF. DNA for the CDR3: TGTGCCAGCTCACCTCTGGGACTAGCGGACACCGGGGAGCTGTTTTTT. Filled out from reference TRBV18 and TRBJ2-2, the complete variable domain reads NAGVMQNPRHLVRRRGQEARLRCSPMKGHSHVYWYRQLPEEGLKFMVYLQKENIIDESGMPKERFSAEFPKEGPSILRIQQVVRGDSAAYFCASSPLGLADTGELFFGEGSRLTVL.

This clonotype came up many times. Sequence at one end of the junction differs from germline and may be a read error. J is TRBJ1-5 and V is TRBV20-1; D might be TRBD1 (5 bases). In germline, CDR1 is DFQATT, CDR2 SNEGSKA (reference sequence). This CDR3 comprises 15 residues. The CDR3 spells CSARQGRQINQPQHF. In DNA form, the CDR3 reads TGCAGTGCTAGGCAAGGGAGACAGATCAATCAACCCCAGCATTTT.

V and J are TRBV7-9 and TRBJ1-1; D is undetermined. Per germline, CDR1 SEHNR and CDR2 FQNEAQ (reference sequence). V was trimmed by 7 bases and J by 5 bases, leaving 17 bases between them. The CDR3 is 14 amino acids. The chain's CDR3 is CASTIPEGRTEAFF. DNA for the CDR3: TGTGCCAGCACCATTCCGGAGGGAAGGACTGAAGCTTTCTTT.

This clonotype appeared many times. This chain joins TRBV3-1 and TRBJ2-3; tentatively, D is TRBD2 (6 bases). CDR1 and CDR2 from the germline V gene are LGHDT and YNNKEL (reference sequence). The CDR3 has 15 amino acids. Trimming took off 5 bases at V and 0 bases at J, with 12 bases between the two ends. CDR3 amino acids: CASSRGGASTDTQYF. Here the CDR3 DNA reads TGTGCCAGCAGCAGGGGAGGCGCTAGCACAGATACGCAGTATTTT.

The V and J genes are TRBV6-5 and TRBJ2-7, with D perhaps matching TRBD2 (5 bases). The V gene lost 4 bases and the J gene lost 4 bases, with 17 bases spanning the gap. The CDR3 contains 15 residues. In germline, CDR1 is MNHEY, CDR2 SVGAGI. This CDR3 is CASSSSAGVAYEQYF. The CDR3 region has the DNA TGTGCCAGCAGTTCTTCAGCCGGGGTTGCGTACGAGCAGTACTTC.

This clonotype occurred many times. CDR3 amino acids: CASSRDGEAFF. The CDR3 nucleotides are TGTGCCAGCAGCCGGGACGGTGAAGCTTTCTTT. This rearrangement joins TRBV3-1 to TRBJ1-1; tentative D call: TRBD1 (5 bases). CDR1 LGHDT and CDR2 YNNKEL come from the germline V gene (reference sequence). CDR3 size: 11 residues. V shed 4 bases and J shed 7 bases, with 7 bases lying between them.

This clonotype was picked up many times. The chain uses TRBV21-1 and TRBJ1-1; the table assigns TRBD1, which was not confirmed against the DNA. TRBV21-1 is listed as a pseudogene. This CDR3 has 18 residues. CDR3 nucleotide sequence: TGTGCCAGCAGCAAAGATGGACAGGGGGCTATGGTGAACACTGAAGCTTTCTTT. It codes for CASSKDGQGAMVNTEAFF.